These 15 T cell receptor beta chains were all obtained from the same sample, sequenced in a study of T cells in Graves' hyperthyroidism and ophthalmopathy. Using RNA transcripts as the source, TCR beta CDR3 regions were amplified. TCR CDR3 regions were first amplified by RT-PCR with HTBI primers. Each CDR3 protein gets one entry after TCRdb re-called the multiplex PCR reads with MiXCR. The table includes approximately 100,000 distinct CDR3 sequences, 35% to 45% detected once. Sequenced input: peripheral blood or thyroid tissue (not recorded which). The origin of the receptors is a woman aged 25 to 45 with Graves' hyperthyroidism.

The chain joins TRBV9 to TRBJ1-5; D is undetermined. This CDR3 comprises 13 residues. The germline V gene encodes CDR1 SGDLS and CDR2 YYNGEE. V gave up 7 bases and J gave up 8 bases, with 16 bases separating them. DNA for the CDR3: TGTGCCAGCTCACCGCGCCTCGGAGAGCCCCAGCATTTT. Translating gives CASSPRLGEPQHF.

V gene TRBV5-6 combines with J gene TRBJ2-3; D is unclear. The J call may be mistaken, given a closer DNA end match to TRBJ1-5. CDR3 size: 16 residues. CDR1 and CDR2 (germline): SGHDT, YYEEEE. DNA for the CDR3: TGTGCCAGCAGCCATAGGGCGGGAGGCCTCACAGACACGCAGCATTTT. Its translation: CASSHRAGGLTDTQHF.

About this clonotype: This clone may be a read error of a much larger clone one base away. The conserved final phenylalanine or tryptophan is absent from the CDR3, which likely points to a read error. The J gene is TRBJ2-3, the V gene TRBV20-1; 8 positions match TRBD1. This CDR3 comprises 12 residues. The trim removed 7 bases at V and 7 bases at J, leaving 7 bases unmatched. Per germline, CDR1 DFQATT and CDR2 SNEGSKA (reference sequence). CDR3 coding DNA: TGCAGTGGGGGCAGGGGGCGAAATACGCAGTATTCT. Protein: CSGGRGRNTQYS.

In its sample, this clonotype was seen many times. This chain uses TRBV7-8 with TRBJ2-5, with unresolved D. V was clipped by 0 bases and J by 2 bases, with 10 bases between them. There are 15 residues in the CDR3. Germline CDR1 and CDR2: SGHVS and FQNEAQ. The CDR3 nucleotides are TGTGCCAGCAGCTTAGCGTTCGTCTTTCAAGAGACCCAGTACTTC. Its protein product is CASSLAFVFQETQYF.

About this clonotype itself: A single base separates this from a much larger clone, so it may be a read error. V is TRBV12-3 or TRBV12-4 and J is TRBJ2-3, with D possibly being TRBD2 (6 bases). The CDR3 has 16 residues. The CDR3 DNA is TGTGCCAGCAGTTTACGGGGACTTCTATCCACAGTTACGCAGTATTTT. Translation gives CASSLRGLLSTVTQYF.

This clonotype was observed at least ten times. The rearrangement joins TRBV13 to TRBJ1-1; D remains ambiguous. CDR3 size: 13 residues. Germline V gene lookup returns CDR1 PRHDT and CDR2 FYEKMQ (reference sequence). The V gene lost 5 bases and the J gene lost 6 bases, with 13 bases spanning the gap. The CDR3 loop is CASSLVMGAEAFF. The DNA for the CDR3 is TGTGCCAGCAGCCTCGTTATGGGAGCTGAAGCTTTCTTT.

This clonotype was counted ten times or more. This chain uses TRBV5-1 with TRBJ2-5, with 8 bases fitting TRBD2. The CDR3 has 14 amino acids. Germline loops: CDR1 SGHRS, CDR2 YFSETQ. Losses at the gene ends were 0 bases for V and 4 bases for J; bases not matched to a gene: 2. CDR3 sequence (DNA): TGCGCCAGCAGCTTGGGGACTAGCCTAGAGACCCAGTACTTC. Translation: CASSLGTSLETQYF.

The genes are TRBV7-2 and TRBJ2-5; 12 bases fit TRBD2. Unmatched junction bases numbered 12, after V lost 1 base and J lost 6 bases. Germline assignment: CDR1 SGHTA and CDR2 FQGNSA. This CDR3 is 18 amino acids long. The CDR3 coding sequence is TGTGCCAGCAGCTTAGGGGGCCCGGGACTAGCGGGTTATCAGACCCAGTACTTC. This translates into CASSLGGPGLAGYQTQYF.

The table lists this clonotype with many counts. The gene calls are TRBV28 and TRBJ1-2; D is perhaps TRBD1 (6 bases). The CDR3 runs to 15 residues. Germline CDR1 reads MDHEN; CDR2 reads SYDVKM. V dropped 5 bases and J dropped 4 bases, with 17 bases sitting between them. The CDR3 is CASSQKGDFIYGYTF. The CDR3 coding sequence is TGTGCCAGCAGTCAAAAGGGGGACTTCATCTATGGCTACACCTTC.

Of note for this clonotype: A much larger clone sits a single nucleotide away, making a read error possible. Written as DNA, the CDR3 is TGTGCCAGCAGCCCTTATTTCGGGACCGAGAATGAAGAGACCCAGTACTTC. Its protein product is CASSPYFGTENEETQYF. This chain joins TRBV3-1 and TRBJ2-5; the D gene could be TRBD1 or TRBD2 (5 bases each). Germline-derived CDR1 and CDR2 are LGHDT and YNNKEL (reference sequence). The V end was cut by 4 bases, the J end by 3 bases, with 21 bases between. This CDR3 has 17 amino acids.

CDR3 amino acids: CSASAGTLNQPQHF. The DNA for the CDR3 is TGCAGTGCTAGCGCCGGGACATTAAATCAGCCCCAGCATTTT. This chain uses TRBV20-1 with TRBJ1-5; D is perhaps TRBD1 (6 bases). Germline assignment: CDR1 DFQATT and CDR2 SNEGSKA (reference sequence). With 3 bases removed from V and 4 bases from J, the gap between germline ends came to 13 bases. The CDR3 spans 14 residues.

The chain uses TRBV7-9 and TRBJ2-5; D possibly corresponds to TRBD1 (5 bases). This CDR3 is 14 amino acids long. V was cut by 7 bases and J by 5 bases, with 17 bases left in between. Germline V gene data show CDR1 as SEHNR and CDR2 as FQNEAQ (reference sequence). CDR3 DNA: TGTGCCAGCACCCCCGTGGGGCTAGGGGAGACCCAGTACTTC. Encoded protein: CASTPVGLGETQYF.

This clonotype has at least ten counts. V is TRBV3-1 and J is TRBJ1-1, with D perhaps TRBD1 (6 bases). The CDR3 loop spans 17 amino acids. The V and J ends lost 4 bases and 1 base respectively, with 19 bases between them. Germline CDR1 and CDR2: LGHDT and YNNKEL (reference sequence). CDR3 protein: CASSLRSGGGQNTEAFF. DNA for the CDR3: TGTGCCAGCAGCCTACGATCCGGGGGCGGACAGAACACTGAAGCTTTCTTT.

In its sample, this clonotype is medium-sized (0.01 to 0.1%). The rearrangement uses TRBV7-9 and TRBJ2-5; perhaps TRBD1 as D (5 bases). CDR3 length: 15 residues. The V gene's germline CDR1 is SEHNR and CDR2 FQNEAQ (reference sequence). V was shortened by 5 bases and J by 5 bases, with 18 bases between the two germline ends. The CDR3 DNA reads TGTGCCAGCAGCGGTCGGCTGACAGCCTCCGAGACCCAGTACTTC. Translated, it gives CASSGRLTASETQYF.

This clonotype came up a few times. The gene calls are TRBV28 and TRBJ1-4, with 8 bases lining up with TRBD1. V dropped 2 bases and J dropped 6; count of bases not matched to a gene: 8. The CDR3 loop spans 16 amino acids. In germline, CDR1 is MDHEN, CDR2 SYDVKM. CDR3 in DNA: TGTGCCAGCAGTTTAGGACTCGCACAGGGGGATGAAAAACTGTTTTTT. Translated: CASSLGLAQGDEKLFF.